The source of this T cell receptor beta chain is a study of beta chain features in type 1 diabetes. The study's findings and limits: Lower insertion and higher deletion counts appeared at VDJ junctions in type 1 diabetes patients. Moderate but significant shortening of TCRB CDR3s was recorded in all four CD4+ subsets from Type 1 diabetes patients.

In regard to this clone: The antigen is not known.

Sort purity for all populations was recorded as exceeding 98%. Expressed TCRB transcripts were sequenced, since all the RNA that had been isolated was reverse transcribed. The protocol was immunoSEQ multiplex PCR, while the TCRdb copy is restricted to in-frame clones and leaves out a portion. The data hold about 150,000 clones, with 6.5% to 9.5% observed a single time. Sequencing used central memory CD4+ T cells from blood. This TCR was sampled from a woman in her thirties or forties with type 1 diabetes.

The CDR3 DNA reads as TGTGCCTGGGGGGACAGGGGAGACGAGCAGTACTTC. The encoded protein is CAWGDRGDEQYF. V gene TRBV30 combines with J gene TRBJ2-7, with 10 bases lining up with TRBD1. The CDR3 covers 12 residues. Germline V CDR1 and CDR2: GTSNPN, SVGIG (reference sequence). With V trimmed by 5 bases and J by 5 bases, 3 bases remained unmatched.